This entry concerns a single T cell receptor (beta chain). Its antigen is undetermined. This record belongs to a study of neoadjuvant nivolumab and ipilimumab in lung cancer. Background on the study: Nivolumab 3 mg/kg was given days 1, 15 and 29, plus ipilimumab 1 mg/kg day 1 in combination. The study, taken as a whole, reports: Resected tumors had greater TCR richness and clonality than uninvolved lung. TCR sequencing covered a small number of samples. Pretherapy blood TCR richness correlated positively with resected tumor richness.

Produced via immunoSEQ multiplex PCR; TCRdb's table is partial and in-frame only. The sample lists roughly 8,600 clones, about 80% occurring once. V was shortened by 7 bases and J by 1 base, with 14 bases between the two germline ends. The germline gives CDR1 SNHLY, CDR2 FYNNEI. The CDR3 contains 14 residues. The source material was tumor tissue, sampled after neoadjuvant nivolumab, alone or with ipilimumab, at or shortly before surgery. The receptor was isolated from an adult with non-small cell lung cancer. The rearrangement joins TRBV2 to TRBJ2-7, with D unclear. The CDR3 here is CASTLLLGSYEQYF. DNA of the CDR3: TGTGCCAGCACCCTCCTGCTGGGTTCCTACGAGCAGTACTTC.